This TCR beta chain was retrieved from a study of PD-1 blockade in mismatch repair-deficient tumors. This table comes from immunoSEQ multiplex PCR, and its TCRdb copy is limited to in-frame clones, with some not included. The top ten clones hold 13% of a sample with around 120,000 clones, 86% of them seen once. V lost 5 bases and J lost 3; bases outside the gene matches: 9. The CDR3 has 15 residues. Germline values: CDR1 SNHLY, CDR2 FYNNEI. The source of this sequence is an adult with mismatch repair-deficient cancer. This chain joins TRBV2 and TRBJ2-7; 8 bases align to TRBD1. The sequences come from peripheral blood, collected 44 weeks after starting pembrolizumab. CDR3 nucleotide sequence: TGTGCCAGCAGTCACAGGGACAGGCCTCGCTACGAGCAGTACTTC. It yields the protein CASSHRDRPRYEQYF.